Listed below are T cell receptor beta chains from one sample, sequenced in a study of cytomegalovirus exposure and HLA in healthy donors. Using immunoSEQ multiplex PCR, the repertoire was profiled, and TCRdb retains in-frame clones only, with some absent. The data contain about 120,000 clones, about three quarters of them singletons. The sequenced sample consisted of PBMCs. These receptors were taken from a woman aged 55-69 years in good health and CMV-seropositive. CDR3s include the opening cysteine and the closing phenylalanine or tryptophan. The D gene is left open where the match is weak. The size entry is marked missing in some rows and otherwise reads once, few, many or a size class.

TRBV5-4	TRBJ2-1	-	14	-	TGTGCCAGCAGCTCGATAGGGACGGGGGATGAGCAGTTCTTC	CASSSIGTGDEQFF
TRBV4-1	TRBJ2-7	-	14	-	TGCGCCAGCCAGGACACCCTCGGCAGGTACGAGCAGTACTTC	CASQDTLGRYEQYF
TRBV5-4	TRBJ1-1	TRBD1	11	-	TGTGCCAGCAGCAGGGACAGGGAGGCTTTCTTT	CASSRDREAFF
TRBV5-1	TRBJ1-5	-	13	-	TGCGCCAGCAGCGAGATGACAGACCAGCCCCAGCATTTT	CASSEMTDQPQHF
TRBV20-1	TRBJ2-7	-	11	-	TGCGGAGTGGTATCGGCCTACGAGCAGTACTTC	CGVVSAYEQYF
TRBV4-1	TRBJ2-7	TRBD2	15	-	TGCGCCAGCAGCCAAGATGGGGGGGTTGGGCACGAGCAGTACTTC	CASSQDGGVGHEQYF
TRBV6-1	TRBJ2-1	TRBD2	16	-	TGTGCCAGCAGTGAACTTTCTAGCGGTGCCCACGGGGAGCAGTTCTTC	CASSELSSGAHGEQFF
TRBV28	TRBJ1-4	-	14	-	TGTGCCAGCAGGGACGGGGGGGCTAATGAAAAACTGTTTTTT	CASRDGGANEKLFF
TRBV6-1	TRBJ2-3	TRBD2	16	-	TGTGCCAGCAGTGCTGGGACTAGCGGGACCACAGATACGCAGTATTTT	CASSAGTSGTTDTQYF
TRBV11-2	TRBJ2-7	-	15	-	TGTGCCAGCAGCCCCGGTGGGGCGGCTGCCTACGAGCAGTACTTC	CASSPGGAAAYEQYF
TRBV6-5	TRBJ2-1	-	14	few	TGTGCCAGCAGTGGGGATCAGGGGTGGCGAGACTGGTTCTTC	CASSGDQGWRDWFF
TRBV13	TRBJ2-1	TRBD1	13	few	TGTGCCAGCAGCTTGGGACAGGGGTTTGAGCAGTTCTTC	CASSLGQGFEQFF
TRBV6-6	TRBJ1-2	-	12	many	TGTGCCAGCAGCCTCCCCGGAGGTGGCTACACCTTC	CASSLPGGGYTF
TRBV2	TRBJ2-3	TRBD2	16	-	TGTGCCAGCACCCGCCGGGAGGGAATCTTCACAGATACGCAGTATTTT	CASTRREGIFTDTQYF
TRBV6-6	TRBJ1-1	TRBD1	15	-	TGTGCCAGCAGTTACTTGGACAGGATCGACACTGAAGCTTTCTTT	CASSYLDRIDTEAFF
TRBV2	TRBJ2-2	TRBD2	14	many	TGTGCCACCAACATTGGGAGGGACACCGGGGAGCTGTTTTTT	CATNIGRDTGELFF
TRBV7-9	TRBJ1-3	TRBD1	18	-	TGTGCCAGCAGCTCCGGTAGGACAGGGAAAAGCTCTGGAAACACCATATATTTT	CASSSGRTGKSSGNTIYF
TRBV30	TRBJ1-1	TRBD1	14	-	TGTGCCTGGAAGACAGGGTCGCTGAACACTGAAGCTTTCTTT	CAWKTGSLNTEAFF
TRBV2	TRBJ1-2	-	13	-	TGTGCCAGCAGTGGTGAGGACTACTATGGCTACACCTTC	CASSGEDYYGYTF
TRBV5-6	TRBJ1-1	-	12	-	TGTGCCAGCAGTGGGTCTGAGGCTGAAGCTTTCTTT	CASSGSEAEAFF
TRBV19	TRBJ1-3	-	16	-	TGTGCCAGTAGCCGAGGGCGGAATCCTATTGGAAACACCATATATTTT	CASSRGRNPIGNTIYF
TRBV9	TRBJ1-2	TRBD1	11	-	TGTGCCAGCAGCGGGGACAGGCGCTACACCTTC	CASSGDRRYTF
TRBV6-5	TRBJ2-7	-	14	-	TGTGCCAGCAGTCAAACGGAGGCCCTGGTGGAGCAGTACTTC	CASSQTEALVEQYF
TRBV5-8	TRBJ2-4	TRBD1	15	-	TGTGCCAGCAGCCCTTCCGGGACAGCAATAAACATTCAGTACTTC	CASSPSGTAINIQYF
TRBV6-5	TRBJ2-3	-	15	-	TGTGCCAGCAGTTACGTCGCCGCTAACGAGGATACGCAGTATTTT	CASSYVAANEDTQYF
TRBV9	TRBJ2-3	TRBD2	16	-	TGTGCCAGCAGCGTAGGTACTAGCGGGGTAGTAGATACGCAGTATTTT	CASSVGTSGVVDTQYF
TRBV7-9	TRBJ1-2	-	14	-	TGTGCCAGCAGCTTGTCCGGGGGGCTTTATGGCTACACCTTC	CASSLSGGLYGYTF
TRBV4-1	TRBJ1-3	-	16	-	TGCGCCAGCAGCCACGTCGGCGGGCAGATCGGAAACACCATATATTTT	CASSHVGGQIGNTIYF
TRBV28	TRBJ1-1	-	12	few	TGTGCCAGCAGTTCCCCTCACACTGAAGCTTTCTTT	CASSSPHTEAFF
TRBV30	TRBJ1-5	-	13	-	TGTGCCTGGGACAGGTCGCCAAATCAGCCCCAGCATTTT	CAWDRSPNQPQHF
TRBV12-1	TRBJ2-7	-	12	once	TGTGCCAGCAGTCCCTCTTACTACGAGCAGTACTTC	CASSPSYYEQYF
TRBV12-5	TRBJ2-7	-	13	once	TGTGCTAGTACCTCAGGGGCCACCTACGAGCAGTACTTC	CASTSGATYEQYF
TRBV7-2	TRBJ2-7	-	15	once	TGTGCCAGCAGTCACAGGGACGGATACCCCTACGAGCAGTACTTC	CASSHRDGYPYEQYF
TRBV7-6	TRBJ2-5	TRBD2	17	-	TGTGCCAGCAGCTTAGTTGCCGTTAGCGGGAGTGGTGAGACCCAGTACTTC	CASSLVAVSGSGETQYF
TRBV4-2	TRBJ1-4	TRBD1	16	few	TGTGCCAGCAGCCAAGAATGGACAGGGGCTAATGAAAAACTGTTTTTT	CASSQEWTGANEKLFF
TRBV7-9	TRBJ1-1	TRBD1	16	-	TGTGCCAGCAGCAAGGACAGGGGCGGGAGGAACACTGAAGCTTTCTTT	CASSKDRGGRNTEAFF
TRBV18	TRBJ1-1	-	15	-	TGTGCCAGCTCACGTCGGGGGGCAATCGACACTGAAGCTTTCTTT	CASSRRGAIDTEAFF
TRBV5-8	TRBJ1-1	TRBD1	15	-	TGTGCCAGCAGCCTCCCGGGACAGGGTAGCACTGAAGCTTTCTTT	CASSLPGQGSTEAFF
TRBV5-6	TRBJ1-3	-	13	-	TGTGCCAGCAGACAAGATTCTGGAAACACCATATATTTT	CASRQDSGNTIYF
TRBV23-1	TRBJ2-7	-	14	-	TGCGCCAGCAGTCAAAATACAGGATGCAACGAGCAGTACTTC	CASSQNTGCNEQYF
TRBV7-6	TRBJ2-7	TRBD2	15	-	TGTGCCAGCAGCTTAGGGACTAGCGGCTCCTACGAGCAGTACTTC	CASSLGTSGSYEQYF
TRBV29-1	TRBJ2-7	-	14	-	TGCAGCGTCCAACAGTCCCAGCTCTCCTACGAGCAGTACTTC	CSVQQSQLSYEQYF
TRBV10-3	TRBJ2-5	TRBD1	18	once	TGTGCCATCAGTGAGTCCCTGGCCCGGACAGGGGATTCGGAGACCCAGTACTTC	CAISESLARTGDSETQYF
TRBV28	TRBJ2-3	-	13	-	TGTGCCAGCACCGATCCAGGGACAGATACGCAGTATTTT	CASTDPGTDTQYF
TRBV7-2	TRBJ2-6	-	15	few	TGTGCCAGCAGCCTAACAGGCTCTGGGGCCAACGTCCTGACTTTC	CASSLTGSGANVLTF
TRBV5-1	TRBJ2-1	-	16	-	TGCGCCAGCAGCTTGGTTCTAAGGAGCCTATACAATGAGCAGTTCTTC	CASSLVLRSLYNEQFF
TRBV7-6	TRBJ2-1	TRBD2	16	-	TGTGCCAGCAGCTTGGGGGGACTAGCGGCTTACAATGAGCAGTTCTTC	CASSLGGLAAYNEQFF
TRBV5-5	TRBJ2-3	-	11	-	TGTGCCAGCAGCTTCCGGGAAAGAGAGTATTTT	CASSFREREYF
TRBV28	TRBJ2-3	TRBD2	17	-	TGTGCCAGCAGTTTCGGGACTAGCGGGAGTGGCACAGATACGCAGTATTTT	CASSFGTSGSGTDTQYF
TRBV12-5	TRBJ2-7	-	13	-	TGTGCTAGTAGGGGACACAACTCCTACGAGCAGTACTTC	CASRGHNSYEQYF
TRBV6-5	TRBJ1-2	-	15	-	TGTGCCAGCAGTCCTCACGACAGCATTAACTATGGCTACACCTTC	CASSPHDSINYGYTF
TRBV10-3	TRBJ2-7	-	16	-	TGTGCCATCAGTGAGTCGAGGGCGGCGGGGTTGTACGAGCAGTACTTC	CAISESRAAGLYEQYF
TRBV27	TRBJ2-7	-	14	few	TGTGCCAGCAGTTTTTTCGACAGTCCCTACGAGCAGTACTTC	CASSFFDSPYEQYF
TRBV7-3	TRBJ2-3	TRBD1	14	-	TGTGCCAGCAGCCTTAGACAGGGCGCAGATACGCAGTATTTT	CASSLRQGADTQYF
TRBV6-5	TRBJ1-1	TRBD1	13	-	TGTGCCAGCGGAAACAGGGGAAGCACTGAAGCTTTCTTT	CASGNRGSTEAFF
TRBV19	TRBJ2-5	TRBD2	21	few	TGTGCCAGTAGTCCCCGCCGGAGGGGTGGTAGCGGGAGTGGAAGAAGAGAGACCCAGTACTTC	CASSPRRRGGSGSGRRETQYF